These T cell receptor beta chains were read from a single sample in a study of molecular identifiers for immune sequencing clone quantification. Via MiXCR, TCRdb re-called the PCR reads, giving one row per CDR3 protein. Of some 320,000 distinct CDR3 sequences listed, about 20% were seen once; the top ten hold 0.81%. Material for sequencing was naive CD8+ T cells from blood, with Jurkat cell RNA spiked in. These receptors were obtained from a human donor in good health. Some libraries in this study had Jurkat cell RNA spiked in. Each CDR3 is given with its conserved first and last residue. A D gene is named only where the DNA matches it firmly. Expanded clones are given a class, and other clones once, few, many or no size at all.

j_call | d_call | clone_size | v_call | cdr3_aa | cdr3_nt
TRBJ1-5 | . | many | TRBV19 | CASSIVMPNQPQHF | TGTGCCAGTAGTATAGTGATGCCCAATCAGCCCCAGCATTTT
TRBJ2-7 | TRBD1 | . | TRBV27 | CASSSTGQGSYEQYF | TGTGCCAGCAGCTCGACGGGACAGGGGTCCTACGAGCAGTACTTC
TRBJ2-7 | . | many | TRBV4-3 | CASSQDWDWRYEQYF | TGCGCCAGCAGCCAAGATTGGGACTGGCGATACGAGCAGTACTTC
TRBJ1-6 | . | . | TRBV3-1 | CASGQSYNSPLHF | TGTGCCAGCGGCCAGAGCTATAATTCACCCCTCCACTTT
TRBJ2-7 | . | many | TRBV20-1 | CSARPDPGPAYEQYF | TGCAGTGCTCGGCCCGACCCGGGCCCAGCCTACGAGCAGTACTTC
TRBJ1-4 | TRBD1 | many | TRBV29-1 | CSADGQGGDEKLFF | TGCAGCGCCGACGGACAGGGGGGAGATGAAAAACTGTTTTTT
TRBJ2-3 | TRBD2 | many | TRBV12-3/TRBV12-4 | CASSIAGDFTDTQYF | TGTGCCAGCAGCATAGCGGGGGACTTCACAGATACGCAGTATTTT
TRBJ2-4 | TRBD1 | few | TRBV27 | CASSSRTPGQYSKNIQYF | TGTGCCAGCAGTTCCCGGACACCGGGACAGTACTCCAAAAACATTCAGTACTTC
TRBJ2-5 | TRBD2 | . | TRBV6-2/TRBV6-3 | CASSPLRGAETQYF | TGTGCCAGCAGTCCATTGCGGGGGGCCGAGACCCAGTACTTC
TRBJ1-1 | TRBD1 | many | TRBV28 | CASSIGGEAFF | TGTGCCAGCAGTATAGGGGGCGAGGCTTTCTTT
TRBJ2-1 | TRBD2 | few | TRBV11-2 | CASSRGLAGAPYNEQFF | TGTGCCAGCAGCCGCGGACTAGCGGGAGCGCCCTACAATGAGCAGTTCTTC
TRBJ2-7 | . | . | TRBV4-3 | CASSQKAGTAYEQYF | TGCGCCAGCAGCCAAAAAGCAGGGACCGCCTACGAGCAGTACTTC
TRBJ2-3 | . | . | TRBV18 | CASSPTSGAFTDTQYF | TGTGCCAGCTCACCGACATCGGGGGCCTTCACAGATACGCAGTATTTT
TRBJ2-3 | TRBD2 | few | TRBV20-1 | CGATSGVPDTQYF | TGCGGTGCAACTAGCGGCGTCCCCGATACGCAGTATTTT
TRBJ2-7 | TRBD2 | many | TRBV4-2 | CASSDSGAYEQYF | TGTGCCAGCAGCGATAGCGGGGCCTACGAGCAGTACTTC